The rows below give T cell receptor beta chains drawn from one sample of a study of blood T cells in healthy people across ages. TCRdb reprocessed the 5' RACE reads with MiXCR, giving one entry per CDR3 protein. Of about 1,500,000 distinct CDR3 sequences in the sample, around 42% are singletons; the top ten hold roughly 7.9%. Sequencing used blood. The receptors here all came from a woman under 30 in good health. CDR3s include the opening cysteine and the closing phenylalanine or tryptophan. The D gene is left open where the match is weak. Clone size is stated in some rows and not others, as once, few, many or a class when expanded.

v_gene	len	j_gene	d_gene	abundance	CDR3nt	CDR3aa
TRBV29-1	13	TRBJ2-2	.	.	TGCAGCGTGGCGGAAACGAACACCGGGGAGCTGTTTTTT	CSVAETNTGELFF
TRBV9	14	TRBJ1-2	TRBD1	.	TGTGCCAGCAGCGTATCGACAGGGAGCTATGGCTACACCTTC	CASSVSTGSYGYTF
TRBV6-1	15	TRBJ2-7	TRBD1	.	TGTGCCAGCAGTATCGATCCGGGACAGGGCTACGAGCAGTACTTC	CASSIDPGQGYEQYF
TRBV6-1	15	TRBJ2-3	.	.	TGTGCCAGCAGCCAGTCCGAAGGCCGCACAGATACGCAGTATTTT	CASSQSEGRTDTQYF
TRBV27	16	TRBJ2-7	TRBD2	.	TGTGCCAGCAGTCCCCTAAGGGGCGGGAGATACAATGAGCAGTACTTC	CASSPLRGGRYNEQYF
TRBV3-1	14	TRBJ2-1	.	once	TGTGCCAGCAGCCAAGTTACCAGTAAAAATGAGCAGTTCTTC	CASSQVTSKNEQFF
TRBV10-3	12	TRBJ2-1	.	few	TGTGCCATCAGCGTAGCGGTAAATGAGCAGTTCTTC	CAISVAVNEQFF
TRBV9	17	TRBJ2-3	TRBD1	.	TGTGCCAGCGTAGGGACAGGCCTGATTCGCCTCACAGATACGCAGTATTTT	CASVGTGLIRLTDTQYF
TRBV27	12	TRBJ1-1	.	.	TGTGCCAGCAGTCCGGCGGTCGGTAGGGCTTTCTTT	CASSPAVGRAFF
TRBV3-1	15	TRBJ2-1	.	few	TGTGCCAGCAGACACTCCTCCAGTTTGGTCAATGAGCAGTTCTTC	CASRHSSSLVNEQFF
TRBV4-1	17	TRBJ2-1	TRBD2	few	TGCGCCAGCAGCCAAGATTTTTTAGCGGGAGGGCCCAATGAGCAGTTCTTC	CASSQDFLAGGPNEQFF
TRBV6-5	15	TRBJ2-7	TRBD1	.	TGTGCCAGCAGTCCCCGGGACAGGGGGTTCTACGAGCAGTACTTC	CASSPRDRGFYEQYF
TRBV2	11	TRBJ2-5	.	few	TGTGCCAGCAGTGAATGGGGAGTGCAGTACTTC	CASSEWGVQYF
TRBV30	15	TRBJ1-2	TRBD1	once	TGTGCCTGGAGTGAAACCGGGACAGCTAACTATGGCTACACCTTC	CAWSETGTANYGYTF
TRBV20-1	13	TRBJ2-1	TRBD2	.	TGCAGTGCTATCCTAGCGGGCGACAATGAGCAGTTCTTC	CSAILAGDNEQFF
TRBV14	15	TRBJ2-7	.	few	TGTGCCAGCAGCCAATATCATGGGGCCGACTACGAGCAGTACTTC	CASSQYHGADYEQYF
TRBV6-1	17	TRBJ2-1	.	.	TGTGCCAGCAGTGAATCCAGTGGGGTCAGCTCCTACAATGAGCAGTTCTTC	CASSESSGVSSYNEQFF
TRBV29-1	15	TRBJ1-4	.	.	TGCAGCGTTTGGGACAACTCGCCAACTAATGAAAAACTGTTTTTT	CSVWDNSPTNEKLFF
TRBV25-1	12	TRBJ2-4	.	.	TGTGCCAGCAGTGAACCCCCGAACATTCAGTACTTC	CASSEPPNIQYF
TRBV10-3	16	TRBJ2-1	.	.	TGTGCCATCAGTGACAGGGGGGGGGGCTCCTACAATGAGCAGTTCTTC	CAISDRGGGSYNEQFF
TRBV10-3	16	TRBJ2-7	TRBD1	few	TGTGCCATCAGTGATCCAACCGGGACAGGACCCTACGAGCAGTACTTC	CAISDPTGTGPYEQYF
TRBV27	13	TRBJ2-7	.	.	TGTGCCAGCAGTGTAGGCGTAGTGGGCGAGCAGTACTTC	CASSVGVVGEQYF
TRBV7-2	18	TRBJ2-1	TRBD2	.	TGTGCCAGCAGCTCGCTCTTTCCTAGCGGGATGCCCTACAATGAGCAGTTCTTC	CASSSLFPSGMPYNEQFF
TRBV3-1	18	TRBJ2-7	.	.	TGTGCCAGCAGCCAAGATGGTGGGGGGGCAGGCCCCTACAATGAGCAGTACTTC	CASSQDGGGAGPYNEQYF
TRBV6-6	15	TRBJ1-5	.	.	TGTGCCAGCAGGGAGGACGGAATATCCAATCAGCCCCAGCATTTT	CASREDGISNQPQHF
TRBV20-1	13	TRBJ2-1	TRBD2	few	TGCAGTGCAGCGACTAGCGGCGACAATGAGCAGTTCTTC	CSAATSGDNEQFF